Presented here are 8 T cell receptor beta chains from one specimen sequenced in a study of OX40 agonist ivuxolimab in advanced cancers. Clones were read by immunoSEQ multiplex PCR, and TCRdb kept only the in-frame ones, dropping some. This sample has around 64,000 clones, with around 88% found just once. This sample comprised CD4+ or CD8+ T cells sorted from blood, obtained in a trial of the OX40 agonist ivuxolimab. Receptors were obtained from an adult with an advanced solid tumor such as melanoma, head and neck, liver or kidney cancer.

This clone was observed once. This chain connects TRBV19 to TRBJ1-5; D is undetermined. CDR1 LNHDA and CDR2 SQIVND come from the germline V gene (reference sequence). The V and J ends lost 1 base and 5 bases respectively, with 9 bases between them. This CDR3 has 14 amino acids. This CDR3 is CASSIGEAYQPQHF. The CDR3 DNA reads as TGTGCCAGTAGTATAGGAGAAGCTTATCAGCCCCAGCATTTT.

The chain links TRBV28 to TRBJ2-7, with D possibly being TRBD1 (6 bases). Germline V CDR1 and CDR2: MDHEN, SYDVKM. V was shortened by 2 bases and J by 3 bases, with 11 bases between the two germline ends. The CDR3 spans 14 residues. The CDR3 reads CASSLPGTLYEQYF. The CDR3 region has the DNA TGTGCCAGCAGTTTACCCGGGACACTCTACGAGCAGTACTTC.

This sequence joins TRBV11-2 and TRBJ2-5; D call uncertain. Trimming removed 5 bases from V and 3 bases from J, with 19 bases in between. This CDR3 is 16 amino acids long. Germline assignment: CDR1 SGHAT and CDR2 FQNNGV. The CDR3 loop is CASSRSIQAKEETQYF. The DNA for the CDR3 is TGTGCCAGCAGCCGATCCATTCAGGCGAAGGAAGAGACCCAGTACTTC.

The chain joins TRBV5-1 to TRBJ1-2; D possibly corresponds to TRBD1 (5 bases). Germline assignment: CDR1 SGHRS and CDR2 YFSETQ. This CDR3 is built from 14 residues. Trimming shortened V by 6 bases and J by 1 base, and 13 bases separated the two germline ends. In DNA, the CDR3 is TGCGCCAGCACGGAAGGGACCAATAACTATGGCTACACCTTC. Protein product: CASTEGTNNYGYTF.

The J gene is TRBJ1-3, the V gene TRBV18, with D possibly being TRBD1 (5 bases). Germline V lookup: CDR1 KGHSH, CDR2 LQKENI. The CDR3 runs 16 residues. Trimming shortened V by 3 bases and J by 0 bases, and 12 bases separated the two germline ends. Here the CDR3 reads CASSPLDTNSGNTIYF. CDR3 DNA sequence: TGTGCCAGCTCACCCCTGGACACCAACTCTGGAAACACCATATATTTT.

V usage is TRBV21-1 and J usage is TRBJ1-1. TRBV21-1 is given as a pseudogene. The CDR3 has 17 residues. CDR3 amino acids: CASSKKKGEGQASWAFF. CDR3 sequence (DNA): TGTGCCAGCAGCAAAAAAAAAGGGGAGGGACAAGCCTCATGGGCTTTCTTT.

This chain connects TRBV5-1 to TRBJ2-2, with D possibly TRBD2 on 7 matching bases. V was cut by 4 bases and J by 4 bases, with 14 bases left in between. CDR1 SGHRS and CDR2 YFSETQ come from the germline V gene. The CDR3 loop spans 15 amino acids. In nucleotides, the CDR3 is TGCGCCAGCAGCCCACAGGGAGGGGGCACCGGGGAGCTGTTTTTT. The encoded protein is CASSPQGGGTGELFF.

The chain carries TRBV30 and TRBJ2-5, with TRBD1 matching 7 bases. V shed 5 bases, J shed 2 bases, and the junction held 5 bases outside the gene matches. CDR3 length: 13 amino acids. Germline V gene sequence: CDR1 GTSNPN, CDR2 SVGIG (reference sequence). The CDR3 region has the DNA TGTGCCTGGCGAAGACAGGGACAAGAGACCCAGTACTTC. Residues: CAWRRQGQETQYF.